Presented here are 13 T cell receptor beta chains from one specimen sequenced in a study of human T cells and chemical hapten exposure. Unfractionated whole blood yielded total RNA. TCRdb itself ran the 5' RACE reads through MiXCR, one entry per CDR3 protein. Of approximately 80,000 distinct CDR3 sequences in the sample, approximately 15% were seen once. These TCRs come from a female donor in good health.

This clonotype has more than one count but fewer than ten. The V and J genes are TRBV27 and TRBJ2-1; possible D gene TRBD2, 6 bases. Germline V gene data show CDR1 as MNHEY and CDR2 as SMNVEV (reference sequence). Trimming shortened V by 4 bases and J by 5 bases, and 12 bases separated the two germline ends. This CDR3 spans 14 amino acids. The DNA of the CDR3 is TGTGCCAGCAGTTCGTTGGGGACTGACAATGAGCAGTTCTTC. It specifies CASSSLGTDNEQFF.

J is TRBJ2-2 and V is TRBV6-1; TRBD1 agrees at 7 bases. The J segment lost 3 bases and the V segment lost 3 bases, leaving 1 base of the junction unmatched. Germline loops: CDR1 MNHNS, CDR2 SASEGT. This CDR3 is built from 14 residues. The CDR3 DNA sequence: TGTGCCAGCAGTGACGGGACAGACACCGGGGAGCTGTTTTTT. Residues: CASSDGTDTGELFF.

The chain uses TRBV20-1 and TRBJ1-1; TRBD1 might be the D (5 bases). Germline V gene sequence: CDR1 DFQATT, CDR2 SNEGSKA (reference sequence). This CDR3 has 16 residues. In nucleotides, the CDR3 is TGCAGGGACTTACAGGCGATTCTGCGAATGAACACTGAAGCTTTCTTT. Its translation: CRDLQAILRMNTEAFF.

The chain uses TRBV2 and TRBJ1-1; tentatively, D is TRBD1 (5 bases). This CDR3 has 13 residues. CDR1 and CDR2 (germline): SNHLY, FYNNEI. V lost 11 bases and J lost 1, with 14 bases in between. The CDR3 protein is CAGNFDRNTEAFF. CDR3 nucleotide sequence: TGTGCCGGTAATTTCGACAGGAACACTGAAGCTTTCTTT.

The V call is TRBV19, the J call TRBJ1-5; possibly TRBD1 for D (5 bases). Germline CDR1 LNHDA, CDR2 SQIVND (reference sequence). The CDR3 contains 15 residues. V was clipped by 6 bases and J by 1 base, with 13 bases between them. The CDR3 loop is CASSLIRDSNQPQHF. The CDR3 region has the DNA TGTGCCAGTAGCCTCATACGGGACAGCAATCAGCCCCAGCATTTT.

The sample holds a few counts of this clonotype. J is TRBJ1-5 and V is TRBV28; no clear D gene. V lost 8 bases and J lost 0, with 2 bases in between. Germline lookup yields CDR1 MDHEN and CDR2 SYDVKM. The CDR3 spans 11 residues. This chain's CDR3 is CASCSNQPQHF. The CDR3 DNA reads as TGTGCCAGCTGTAGCAATCAGCCCCAGCATTTT. Complete variable domain (other parts from reference TRBV28 and TRBJ1-5): DVKVTQSSRYLVKRTGEKVFLECVQDMDHENMFWYRQDPGLGLRLIYFSYDVKMKEKGDIPEGYSVSREKKERFSLILESASTNQTSMYLCASCSNQPQHFGDGTRLSIL.

The V call is TRBV28, the J call TRBJ1-4; D gene uncertain. The germline CDR1 and CDR2 sequences are MDHEN and SYDVKM. Deletions cut 6 bases from V and 5 bases from J, with 16 bases between. This CDR3 comprises 15 residues. Here the CDR3 DNA reads TGTGCCAGCAGCCGGACCGACACGTCAAATGAAAAACTGTTTTTT. Translation gives CASSRTDTSNEKLFF.

This clonotype was found a few times. The chain combines TRBV28 with TRBJ1-5; a weak D match, TRBD1 (6 bases). The CDR3 contains 15 residues. Trimming stripped 5 bases from V and 7 bases from J, with 18 bases between. From germline, CDR1 is MDHEN and CDR2 SYDVKM. CDR3 sequence: CASSPAGGGRQPQHF. The CDR3 DNA is TGTGCCAGCAGTCCAGCGGGGGGGGGCCGGCAGCCCCAGCATTTT.

The chain recombines TRBV7-2 with TRBJ2-5, with D tentatively TRBD2 (6 bases). V was clipped by 5 bases and J by 5 bases, with 12 bases between them. This CDR3 contains 13 residues. Germline V gives CDR1 SGHTA, CDR2 FQGNSA. The CDR3 DNA sequence: TGTGCCAGCAGCCCGACTAGTGGGGAGACCCAGTACTTC. This translates into CASSPTSGETQYF.

The CDR3 here is CASSLGLGTGKRDTEAFF. Written as DNA, the CDR3 is TGTGCCAGCAGCTTAGGGTTAGGAACAGGCAAGAGGGACACTGAAGCTTTCTTT. The chain is built from TRBV7-2 and TRBJ1-1; TRBD1 is a possible D gene (5 bases). CDR3 length: 18 residues. Germline loops: CDR1 SGHTA, CDR2 FQGNSA. The germline V and J ends were trimmed by 1 base and 3 bases, with 21 bases remaining between them.

The genes are TRBV10-3 and TRBJ2-2; tentatively, D is TRBD2 (6 bases). The germline gives CDR1 ENHRY, CDR2 SYGVKD. V was trimmed by 7 bases and J by 6 bases, leaving 15 bases between them. This CDR3 comprises 14 residues. The CDR3 sequence: CAITSGPGAGELFF. In DNA, the CDR3 is TGTGCCATCACCTCAGGGCCGGGGGCCGGGGAGCTGTTTTTT.

The chain joins TRBV21-1 to TRBJ1-5; the D call in the table, TRBD1, was not verified against the DNA. TRBV21-1 is a pseudogene segment. This CDR3 comprises 18 residues. For the CDR3, the DNA is TGTGCCAGCACCCGAGAGACAGCCAACCCCTATAGCAATCAGCCCCAGCATTTT. Amino acids: CASTRETANPYSNQPQHF.

The table lists this clonotype with many counts. The chain recombines TRBV27 with TRBJ2-7, with 12 bases aligning to TRBD1. The CDR3 spans 13 residues. V was clipped by 5 bases and J by 5 bases; unmatched bases: 1. Germline values: CDR1 MNHEY, CDR2 SMNVEV (reference sequence). The CDR3 nucleotides are TGTGCCAGCAGTGGGACAGGGGGCCACGAGCAGTACTTC. This translates into CASSGTGGHEQYF.